A selection of T cell receptor beta chains follows, all from one sample in a study of Ad26.COV2.S vaccination and SARS-CoV-2 variants. Data came from immunoSEQ multiplex PCR; TCRdb stores just in-frame clones and leaves some out. This table holds roughly 380,000 clones, roughly 87% found once. The sample in question was peripheral blood, obtained in a trial of Ad26.COV2.S vaccine versus placebo. The receptors stem from a person between 18 and 60 years old who received the Ad26.COV2.S COVID-19 vaccine or a placebo. Each CDR3 is given with its conserved first and last residue. The order of the fields is J gene, clone size, V gene, D gene, CDR3 protein, CDR3 DNA. The D gene is left open where the match is weak. Clone size appears in some rows only: once, few, many, or a class for an expanded clone.

TRBJ2-3 . TRBV19 . CASSIEGPDTQYF TGTGCCAGTAGTATAGAGGGCCCAGATACGCAGTATTTT
TRBJ1-5 . TRBV5-6 TRBD1 CASSLIRDRDQPQHF TGTGCCAGCAGCCTGATAAGGGACAGGGACCAGCCCCAGCATTTT
TRBJ2-3 . TRBV7-3 . CASSREGTLGTDTQYF TGTGCCAGCAGCCGCGAGGGGACCCTTGGGACAGATACGCAGTATTTT
TRBJ2-7 . TRBV3-1/TRBV3-2 . CASSQDWPASAQEEGCSYEQYF TGTGCCAGCAGCCAAGACTGGCCAGCCTCGGCCCAAGAGGAGGGGTGCTCCTACGAGCAGTACTTC
TRBJ2-4 . TRBV10-3 TRBD1 CAISTGAGSKNIQYF TGTGCCATCAGTACAGGGGCCGGGTCCAAAAACATTCAGTACTTC
TRBJ2-5 . TRBV9 . CASSVGGFTQETQYF TGTGCCAGCAGCGTAGGGGGGTTTACCCAAGAGACCCAGTACTTC
TRBJ1-1 few TRBV12-3/TRBV12-4 . CASSDTEAFF TGTGCCAGCAGTGACACTGAAGCTTTCTTT
TRBJ1-1 . TRBV7-9 . CASSSDRTLNTEAFF TGTGCCAGCAGTTCCGACAGGACTTTGAACACTGAAGCTTTCTTT
TRBJ2-5 few TRBV5-4 . CASSLPQETQYF TGTGCCAGCAGCTTGCCCCAAGAGACCCAGTACTTC
TRBJ1-4 . TRBV4-2 . CASSQDGKKLFF TGTGCCAGCAGCCAAGATGGTAAGAAACTGTTTTTT
TRBJ1-4 . TRBV19 . CASRQTITNEKLFF TGTGCCAGTCGACAGACTATAACTAATGAAAAACTGTTTTTT
TRBJ2-3 once TRBV15 . CATSRDSGISTDTQYF TGTGCCACCAGCAGAGATTCGGGAATAAGCACAGATACGCAGTATTTT
TRBJ2-3 . TRBV7-3 . CASSIGHNTQYF TGTGCCAGCAGCATAGGACACAATACGCAGTATTTT
TRBJ2-5 . TRBV12-3/TRBV12-4 . CASSVLETQYF TGTGCCAGCAGCGTTCTGGAGACCCAGTACTTC
TRBJ2-1 . TRBV4-3 . CASSQGENTYNEQFF TGCGCCAGCAGCCAGGGAGAAAACACCTACAATGAGCAGTTCTTC
TRBJ2-2 few TRBV4-1 . CASSHLGRDGTGELFF TGCGCCAGCAGCCACCTCGGCAGGGATGGCACCGGGGAGCTGTTTTTT
TRBJ1-3 . TRBV4-3 . CASSQDPSGNTIYF TGCGCCAGCAGCCAAGATCCCTCTGGAAACACCATATATTTT
TRBJ1-2 once TRBV28 . CASSRLDYGYTF TGTGCCAGCTCCCGACTGGACTATGGCTACACCTTC
TRBJ2-5 . TRBV7-9 . CASSQEETQYF TGTGCCAGCAGCCAAGAAGAGACCCAGTACTTC
TRBJ1-5 . TRBV6-5 . CASSYGTGTQPQHF TGTGCCAGCAGTTACGGCACAGGGACTCAGCCCCAGCATTTT
TRBJ2-5 . TRBV7-9 . CASSLLGGVETQYF TGTGCCAGCAGCTTACTGGGTGGGGTGGAGACCCAGTACTTC
TRBJ2-7 . TRBV30 . CAWSKVRDLRYEQYF TGTGCCTGGAGTAAGGTTAGGGACCTAAGGTACGAGCAGTACTTC
TRBJ2-3 . TRBV29-1 . CSVGTDTQYF TGCAGCGTTGGGACAGATACGCAGTATTTT
TRBJ2-3 . TRBV6-2/TRBV6-3 . CASSSRGGWTDTQYF TGTGCCAGCAGTTCCCGAGGGGGGTGGACAGATACGCAGTATTTT
TRBJ2-5 . TRBV4-2 TRBD2 CASSQDPRGGLETQYF TGTGCCAGCAGCCAAGATCCTCGGGGGGGCTTGGAGACCCAGTACTTC
TRBJ1-6 . TRBV6-5 . CASTGTNQNSPLHF TGTGCCAGCACCGGGACAAACCAAAATTCACCCCTCCACTTT
TRBJ1-3 . TRBV5-4 . CASSLQGGSGNTIYF TGTGCCAGCAGCTTACAGGGAGGCTCAGGGAACACCATATATTTT
TRBJ1-5 once TRBV19 . CATSQHSQPQHF TGTGCCACAAGTCAGCACAGTCAGCCCCAGCATTTT
TRBJ2-7 . TRBV4-3 TRBD2 CASSQVAGDSYEQYF TGCGCCAGCAGCCAAGTCGCGGGGGACTCCTACGAGCAGTACTTC
TRBJ2-7 . TRBV6-5 . CASSSAQARGEQYF TGTGCCAGCAGCTCAGCTCAGGCCAGGGGCGAGCAGTACTTC
TRBJ1-2 . TRBV7-9 TRBD1 CASSLDRVEWGYTF TGTGCCAGCAGCCTCGACAGGGTAGAATGGGGCTACACCTTC
TRBJ1-3 once TRBV9 . CASSDHRERPGNTIYF TGTGCCAGCAGCGACCACAGGGAAAGGCCTGGAAACACCATATATTTT
TRBJ1-2 . TRBV7-2 . CASSTPLTGNYGYTF TGTGCCAGCAGCACCCCCTTGACAGGCAACTATGGCTACACCTTC
TRBJ2-1 . TRBV6-4 . CASSDSPESSYNEQFF TGTGCCAGCAGTGACTCCCCAGAAAGCTCCTACAATGAGCAGTTCTTC
TRBJ1-5 . TRBV7-2 . CASSRGGGNQPQHF TGTGCCAGCAGCCGGGGAGGGGGCAATCAGCCCCAGCATTTT
TRBJ2-5 . TRBV6-6 TRBD2 CATSGTPTLVQETQYF TGTGCCACTAGCGGGACACCGACCCTCGTCCAAGAGACCCAGTACTTC
TRBJ1-3 . TRBV13 . CASSSGSGTGNTIYF TGTGCCAGCAGCTCCGGTTCAGGGACAGGAAACACCATATATTTT
TRBJ2-5 . TRBV5-6 . CASSSPGQETQYF TGTGCCAGCAGCTCTCCAGGGCAAGAGACCCAGTACTTC
TRBJ2-3 once TRBV10-2 . CASCQPGGPNTDTQYF TGCGCCAGCTGTCAACCGGGGGGCCCAAACACAGATACGCAGTATTTT
TRBJ2-6 once TRBV20-1 . CSASLGHGSGANVLTF TGCAGTGCTAGTTTAGGCCACGGTTCTGGGGCCAACGTCCTGACTTTC
TRBJ2-7 . TRBV6-5 TRBD1 CANSEGDRSSYEQYF TGTGCCAACTCCGAGGGGGACAGGAGCTCCTACGAGCAGTACTTC
TRBJ1-6 . TRBV7-9 TRBD1 CASSIGQDSPLHF TGTGCCAGCAGCATCGGACAGGACTCACCCCTCCACTTT
TRBJ2-3 . TRBV10-3 . CAISDSDVDTQYF TGTGCCATCAGTGACTCGGATGTAGATACGCAGTATTTT
TRBJ1-5 . TRBV10-2 . CASSDQGRQPQHF TGCGCCAGCAGTGATCAGGGCAGGCAGCCCCAGCATTTT
TRBJ1-1 . TRBV9 . CASSVGGVGTEAFF TGTGCCAGCAGCGTAGGGGGGGTAGGCACTGAAGCTTTCTTT
TRBJ2-3 . TRBV10-3 TRBD1 CAISRQGPVADTQYF TGTGCCATCAGTAGACAGGGGCCAGTAGCAGATACGCAGTATTTT
TRBJ2-7 . TRBV20-1 . CSASEDHEQYF TGCAGTGCTAGTGAGGACCACGAGCAGTACTTC
TRBJ2-5 . TRBV3-1/TRBV3-2 TRBD2 CASTMGGLPQETQYF TGTGCCAGCACCATGGGGGGACTACCTCAAGAGACCCAGTACTTC
TRBJ2-7 . TRBV18 . CLQPMPLNTYEQYF TGCCTCCAGCCTATGCCCCTTAATACCTACGAGCAGTACTTC